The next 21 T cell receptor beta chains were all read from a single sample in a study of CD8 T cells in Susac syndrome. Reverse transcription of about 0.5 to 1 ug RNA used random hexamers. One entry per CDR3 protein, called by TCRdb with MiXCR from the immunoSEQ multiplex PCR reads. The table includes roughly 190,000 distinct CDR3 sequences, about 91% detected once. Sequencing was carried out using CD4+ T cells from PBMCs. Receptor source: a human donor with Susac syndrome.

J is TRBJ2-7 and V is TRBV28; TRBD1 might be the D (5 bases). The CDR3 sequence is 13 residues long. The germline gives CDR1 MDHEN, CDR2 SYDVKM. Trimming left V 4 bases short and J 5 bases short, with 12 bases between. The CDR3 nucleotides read TGTGCCAGCAGTTCAGGCAGGGAAGACGAGCAGTACTTC. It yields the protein CASSSGREDEQYF.

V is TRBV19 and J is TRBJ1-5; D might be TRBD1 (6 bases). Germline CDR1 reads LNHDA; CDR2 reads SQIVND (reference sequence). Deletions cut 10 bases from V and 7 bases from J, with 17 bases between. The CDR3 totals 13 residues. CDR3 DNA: TGTGCCACTGCCGGGGGCTTTGGACAGCCCCAGCATTTT. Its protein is CATAGGFGQPQHF.

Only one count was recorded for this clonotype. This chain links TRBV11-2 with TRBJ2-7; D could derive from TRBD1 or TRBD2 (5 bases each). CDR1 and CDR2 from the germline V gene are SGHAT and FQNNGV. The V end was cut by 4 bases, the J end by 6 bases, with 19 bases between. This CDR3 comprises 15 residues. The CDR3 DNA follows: TGTGCCAGCAGCTCCAGCAATGGCGAGGGGTCCGAGCAGTACTTC. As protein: CASSSSNGEGSEQYF.

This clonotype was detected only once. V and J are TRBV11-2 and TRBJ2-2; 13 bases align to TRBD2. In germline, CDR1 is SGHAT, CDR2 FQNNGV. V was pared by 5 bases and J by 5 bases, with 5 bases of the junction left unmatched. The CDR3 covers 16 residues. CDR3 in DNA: TGTGCCAGCAGCCGTAGACTAGCGGGGGGAACCGGGGAGCTGTTTTTT. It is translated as CASSRRLAGGTGELFF.

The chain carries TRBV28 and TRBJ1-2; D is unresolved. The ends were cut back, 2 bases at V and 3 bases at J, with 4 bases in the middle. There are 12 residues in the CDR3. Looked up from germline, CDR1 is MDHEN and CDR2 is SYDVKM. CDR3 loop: CASSLSHYGYTF. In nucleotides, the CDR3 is TGTGCCAGCAGTTTAAGTCACTATGGCTACACCTTC.

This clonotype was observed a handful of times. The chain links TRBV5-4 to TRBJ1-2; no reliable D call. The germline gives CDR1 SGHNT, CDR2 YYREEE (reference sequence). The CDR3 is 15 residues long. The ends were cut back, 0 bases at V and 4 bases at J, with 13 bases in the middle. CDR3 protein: CASSLAGALGYGYTF. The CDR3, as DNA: TGTGCCAGCAGCTTGGCAGGCGCGCTCGGCTATGGCTACACCTTC.

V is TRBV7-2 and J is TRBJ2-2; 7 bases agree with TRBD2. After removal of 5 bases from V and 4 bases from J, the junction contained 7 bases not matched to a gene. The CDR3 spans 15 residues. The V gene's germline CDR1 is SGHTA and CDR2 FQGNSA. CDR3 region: CASSLRSGFTGELFF. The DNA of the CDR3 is TGTGCCAGCAGCCTCCGTAGCGGGTTCACCGGGGAGCTGTTTTTT.

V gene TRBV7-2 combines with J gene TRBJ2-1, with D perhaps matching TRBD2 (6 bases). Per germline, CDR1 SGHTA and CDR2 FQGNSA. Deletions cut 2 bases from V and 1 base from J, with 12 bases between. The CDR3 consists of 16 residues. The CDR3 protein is CASSLSASVSYNEQFF. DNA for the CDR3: TGTGCCAGCAGCTTATCCGCTAGCGTGTCCTACAATGAGCAGTTCTTC.

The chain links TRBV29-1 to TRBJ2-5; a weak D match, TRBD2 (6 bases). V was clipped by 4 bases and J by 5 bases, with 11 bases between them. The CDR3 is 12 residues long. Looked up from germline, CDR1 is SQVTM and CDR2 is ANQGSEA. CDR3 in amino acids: CSVALASETQYF. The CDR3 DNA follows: TGCAGCGTTGCTCTAGCGAGCGAGACCCAGTACTTC.

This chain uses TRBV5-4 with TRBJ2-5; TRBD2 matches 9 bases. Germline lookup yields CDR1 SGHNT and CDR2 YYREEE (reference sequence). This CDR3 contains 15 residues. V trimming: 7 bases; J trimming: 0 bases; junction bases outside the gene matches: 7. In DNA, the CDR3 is TGTGCCAGCGGCGGGGGGGGACTCAACCAAGAGACCCAGTACTTC. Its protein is CASGGGGLNQETQYF.

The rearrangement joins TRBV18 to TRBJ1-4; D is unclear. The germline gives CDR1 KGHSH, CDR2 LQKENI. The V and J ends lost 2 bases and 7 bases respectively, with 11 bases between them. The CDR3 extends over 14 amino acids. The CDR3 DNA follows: TGTGCCAGCTCACCATTCAAGGGTTCTGAAAAACTGTTTTTT. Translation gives CASSPFKGSEKLFF.

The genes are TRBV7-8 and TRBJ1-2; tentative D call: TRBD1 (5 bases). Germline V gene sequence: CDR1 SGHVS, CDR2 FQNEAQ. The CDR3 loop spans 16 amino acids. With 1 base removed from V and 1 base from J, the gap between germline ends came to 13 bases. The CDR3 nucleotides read TGTGCCAGCAGCTTAGGGACAATTCAGGTTAACTATGGCTACACCTTC. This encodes CASSLGTIQVNYGYTF.

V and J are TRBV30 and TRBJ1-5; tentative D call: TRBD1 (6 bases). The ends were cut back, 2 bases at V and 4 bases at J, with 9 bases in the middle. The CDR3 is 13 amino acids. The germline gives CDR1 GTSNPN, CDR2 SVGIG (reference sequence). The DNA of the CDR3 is TGTGCCTGGAGTTGGACAGAGAATCAGCCCCAGCATTTT. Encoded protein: CAWSWTENQPQHF.

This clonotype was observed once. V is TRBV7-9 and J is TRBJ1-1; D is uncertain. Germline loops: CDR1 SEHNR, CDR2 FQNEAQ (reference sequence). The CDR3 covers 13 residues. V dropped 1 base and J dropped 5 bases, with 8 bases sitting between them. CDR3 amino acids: CASSLEEETEAFF. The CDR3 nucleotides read TGTGCCAGCAGCTTAGAGGAGGAAACTGAAGCTTTCTTT.

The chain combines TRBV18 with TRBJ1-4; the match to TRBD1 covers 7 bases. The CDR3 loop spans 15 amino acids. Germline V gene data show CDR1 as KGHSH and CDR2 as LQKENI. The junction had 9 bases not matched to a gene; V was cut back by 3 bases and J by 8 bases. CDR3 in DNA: TGTGCCAGCTCACCGTCAATCCAGGGGGGCGAAAAACTGTTTTTT. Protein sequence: CASSPSIQGGEKLFF.

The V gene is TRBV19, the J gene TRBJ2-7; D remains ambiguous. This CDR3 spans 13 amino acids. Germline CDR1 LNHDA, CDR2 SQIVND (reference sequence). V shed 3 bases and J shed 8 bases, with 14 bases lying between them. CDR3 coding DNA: TGTGCCAGTAGTATGGAAACGGCAAACCAGCAGTACTTC. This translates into CASSMETANQQYF. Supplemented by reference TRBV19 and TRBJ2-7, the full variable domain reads DGGITQSPKYLFRKEGQNVTLSCEQNLNHDAMYWYRQDPGQGLRLIYYSQIVNDFQKGDIAEGYSVSREKKESFPLTVTSAQKNPTAFYLCASSMETANQQYFGPGTRLTVT.

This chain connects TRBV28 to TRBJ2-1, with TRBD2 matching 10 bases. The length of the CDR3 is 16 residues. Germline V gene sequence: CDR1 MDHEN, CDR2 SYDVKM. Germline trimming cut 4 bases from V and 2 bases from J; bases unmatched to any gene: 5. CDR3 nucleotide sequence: TGTGCCAGCAGTTCACGAGGACTAGCGGCCTACAATGAGCAGTTCTTC. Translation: CASSSRGLAAYNEQFF.

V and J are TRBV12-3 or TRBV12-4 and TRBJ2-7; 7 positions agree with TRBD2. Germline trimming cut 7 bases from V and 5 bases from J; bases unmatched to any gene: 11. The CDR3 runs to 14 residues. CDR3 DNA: TGTGCCAGCATCCTGGGGGGGGGATCCGACGAGCAGTACTTC. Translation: CASILGGGSDEQYF.

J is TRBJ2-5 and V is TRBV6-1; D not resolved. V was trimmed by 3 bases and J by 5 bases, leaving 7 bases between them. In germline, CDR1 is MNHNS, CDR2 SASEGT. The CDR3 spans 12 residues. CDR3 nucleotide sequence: TGTGCCAGCAGTGATGTTGGGGAGACCCAGTACTTC. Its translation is CASSDVGETQYF.

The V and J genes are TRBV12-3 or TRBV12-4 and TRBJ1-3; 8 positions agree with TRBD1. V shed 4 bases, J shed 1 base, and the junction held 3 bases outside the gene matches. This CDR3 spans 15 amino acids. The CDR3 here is CASSYGQGSGNTIYF. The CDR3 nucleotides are TGTGCCAGCAGTTACGGACAGGGTTCTGGAAACACCATATATTTT.

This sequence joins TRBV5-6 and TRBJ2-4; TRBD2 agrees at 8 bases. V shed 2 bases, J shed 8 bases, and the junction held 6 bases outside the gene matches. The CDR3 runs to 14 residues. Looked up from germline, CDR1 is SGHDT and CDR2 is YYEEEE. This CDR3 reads CASSLTWRGDIQYF. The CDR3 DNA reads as TGTGCCAGCAGCTTAACCTGGCGGGGGGACATTCAGTACTTC.